This note documents a single T cell receptor (beta chain) sequence. Other DNA sequences from this sample encode an identical CDR3 as well. V lost 4 bases, J lost 6 bases, and 11 bases lay in between. The CDR3 spans 13 residues. Germline V CDR1 and CDR2: KGHSH, LQKENI. This sample was taken from a study of blood T cell repertoires in COVID-19. Only in-frame clones appear in the TCRdb table, and some are missing; sequencing was by immunoSEQ multiplex PCR. The sample gives some 99,000 clones, under 85% of which show up once; approximately 25% is in the top ten. This TCR was sampled from a man between 65 and 79 years old with acute or convalescent COVID-19. The sample consisted of peripheral blood. The chain recombines TRBV18 with TRBJ2-3; D is perhaps TRBD1 (6 bases). CDR3 coding DNA: TGTGCCAGCTCACAACAGGGACGGGATACGCAGTATTTT. It specifies CASSQQGRDTQYF.